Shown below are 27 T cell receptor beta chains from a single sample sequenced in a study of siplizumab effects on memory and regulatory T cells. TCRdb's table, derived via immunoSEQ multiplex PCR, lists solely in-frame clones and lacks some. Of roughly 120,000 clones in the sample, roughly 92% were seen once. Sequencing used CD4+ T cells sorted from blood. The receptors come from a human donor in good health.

The CDR3 nucleotides are TGCGCCAGCAGCCAAGACAGGGGCCAATCGAACACTGAAGCTTTCTTT. It is translated as CASSQDRGQSNTEAFF. The rearrangement joins TRBV4-1 to TRBJ1-1; a possible D gene is TRBD1 (6 bases). V dropped 0 bases and J dropped 1 base, with 12 bases sitting between them. Germline CDR1 and CDR2: MGHRA and YSYEKL. This CDR3 has 16 residues.

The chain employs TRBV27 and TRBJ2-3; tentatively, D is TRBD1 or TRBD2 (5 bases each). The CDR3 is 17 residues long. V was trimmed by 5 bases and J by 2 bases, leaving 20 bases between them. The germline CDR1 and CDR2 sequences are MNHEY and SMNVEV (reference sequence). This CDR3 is CASSRDPGRQFTDTQYF. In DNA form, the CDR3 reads TGTGCCAGCAGTCGGGACCCGGGACGACAATTCACAGATACGCAGTATTTT.

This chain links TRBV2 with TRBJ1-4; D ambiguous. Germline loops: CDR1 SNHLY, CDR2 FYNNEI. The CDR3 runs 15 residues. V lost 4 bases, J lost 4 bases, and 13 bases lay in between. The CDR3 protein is CASSVRRPLNEKLFF. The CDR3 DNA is TGTGCCAGCAGTGTTAGACGCCCCCTTAATGAAAAACTGTTTTTT.

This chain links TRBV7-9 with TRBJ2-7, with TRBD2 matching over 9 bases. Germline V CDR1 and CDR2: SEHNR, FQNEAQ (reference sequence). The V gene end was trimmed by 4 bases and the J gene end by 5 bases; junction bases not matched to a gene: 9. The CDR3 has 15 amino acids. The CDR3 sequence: CASSSQAGGPDEQYF. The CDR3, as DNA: TGTGCCAGCAGCTCCCAGGCGGGGGGGCCCGACGAGCAGTACTTC.

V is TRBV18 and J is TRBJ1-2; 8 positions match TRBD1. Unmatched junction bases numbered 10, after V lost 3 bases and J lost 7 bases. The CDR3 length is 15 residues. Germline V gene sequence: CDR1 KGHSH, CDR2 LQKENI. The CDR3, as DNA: TGTGCCAGCTCACCTTTGACAGGGGTGAGAGGTGGCTACACCTTC. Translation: CASSPLTGVRGGYTF.

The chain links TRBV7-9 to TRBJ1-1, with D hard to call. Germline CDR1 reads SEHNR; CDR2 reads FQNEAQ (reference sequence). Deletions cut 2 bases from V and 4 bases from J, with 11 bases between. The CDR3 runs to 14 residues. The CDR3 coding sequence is TGTGCCAGCAGCTTACAGGACTTGAGCACTGAAGCTTTCTTT. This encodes CASSLQDLSTEAFF.

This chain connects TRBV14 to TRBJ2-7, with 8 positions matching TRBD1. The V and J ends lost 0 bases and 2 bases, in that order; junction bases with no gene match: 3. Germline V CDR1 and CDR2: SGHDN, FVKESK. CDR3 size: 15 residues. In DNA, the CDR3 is TGTGCCAGCAGCCAAGAGGACAGGGTTACCTACGAGCAGTACTTC. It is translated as CASSQEDRVTYEQYF.

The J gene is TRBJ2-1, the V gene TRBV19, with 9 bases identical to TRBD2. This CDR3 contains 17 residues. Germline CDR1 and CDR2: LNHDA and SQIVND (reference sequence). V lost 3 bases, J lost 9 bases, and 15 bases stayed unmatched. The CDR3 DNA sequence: TGTGCCAGTAGTATGTGGCGGGGAATAAGCGGGAGGAGTGAGCAGTTCTTC. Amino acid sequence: CASSMWRGISGRSEQFF.

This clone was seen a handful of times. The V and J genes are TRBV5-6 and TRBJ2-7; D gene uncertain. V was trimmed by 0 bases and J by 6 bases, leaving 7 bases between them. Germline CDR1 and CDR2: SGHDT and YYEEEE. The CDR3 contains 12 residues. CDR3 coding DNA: TGTGCCAGCAGCTTGGGTGGCTTCGAGCAGTACTTC. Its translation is CASSLGGFEQYF.

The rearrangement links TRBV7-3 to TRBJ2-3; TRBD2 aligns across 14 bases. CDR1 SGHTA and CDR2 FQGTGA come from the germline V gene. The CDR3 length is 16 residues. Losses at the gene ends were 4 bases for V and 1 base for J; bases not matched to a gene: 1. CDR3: CASSSGLAGGTDTQYF. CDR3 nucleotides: TGTGCCAGCAGCTCGGGACTAGCGGGGGGCACAGATACGCAGTATTTT.

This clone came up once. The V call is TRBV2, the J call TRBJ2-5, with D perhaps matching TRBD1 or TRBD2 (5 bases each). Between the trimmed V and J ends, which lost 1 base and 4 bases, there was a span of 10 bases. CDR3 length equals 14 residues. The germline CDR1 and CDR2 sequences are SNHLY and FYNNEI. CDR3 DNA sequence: TGTGCCAGCAGTGAAGACGGGGACGGAGAGACCCAGTACTTC. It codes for CASSEDGDGETQYF. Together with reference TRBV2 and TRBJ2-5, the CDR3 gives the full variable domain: EPEVTQTPSHQVTQMGQEVILRCVPISNHLYFYWYRQILGQKVEFLVSFYNNEISEKSEIFDDQFSVERPDGSNFTLKIRSTKLEDSAMYFCASSEDGDGETQYFGPGTRLLVL.

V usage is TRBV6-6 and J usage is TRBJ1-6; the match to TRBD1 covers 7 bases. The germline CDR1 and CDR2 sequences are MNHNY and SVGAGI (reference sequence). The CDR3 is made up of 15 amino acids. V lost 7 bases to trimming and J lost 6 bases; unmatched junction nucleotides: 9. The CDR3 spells CASNLKEGANSPLHF. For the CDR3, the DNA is TGTGCCAGCAATTTAAAGGAGGGGGCTAATTCACCCCTCCACTTT.

CDR3 loop: CASSPRQSSLPGTQYF. Written as DNA, the CDR3 is TGTGCCAGCAGCCCCCGTCAAAGCTCTCTACCGGGTACGCAGTATTTT. J is TRBJ2-3 and V is TRBV7-9; D not certain. The CDR3 consists of 16 residues. Germline loops: CDR1 SEHNR, CDR2 FQNEAQ (reference sequence). With 5 bases removed from V and 8 bases from J, the gap between germline ends came to 23 bases. The full variable domain, with the rest looked up from reference TRBV7-9 and TRBJ2-3, is DTGVSQNPRHKITKRGQNVTFRCDPISEHNRLYWYRQTLGQGPEFLTYFQNEAQLEKSRLLSDRFSAERPKGSFSTLEIQRTEQGDSAMYLCASSPRQSSLPGTQYFGPGTRLTVL.

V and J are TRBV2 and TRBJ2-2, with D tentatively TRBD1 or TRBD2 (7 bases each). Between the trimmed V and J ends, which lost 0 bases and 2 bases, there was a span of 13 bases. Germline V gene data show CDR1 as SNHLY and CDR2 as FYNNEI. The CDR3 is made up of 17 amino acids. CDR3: CASSEAGGGGNTGELFF. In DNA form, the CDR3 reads TGTGCCAGCAGTGAAGCAGGGGGCGGGGGAAACACCGGGGAGCTGTTTTTT.

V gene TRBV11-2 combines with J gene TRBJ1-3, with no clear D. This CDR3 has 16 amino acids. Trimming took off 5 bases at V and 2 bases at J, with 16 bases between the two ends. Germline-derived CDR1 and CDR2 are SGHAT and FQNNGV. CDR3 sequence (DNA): TGTGCCAGCAGCGTGGTCCCGAGTGTGGCTGGAAACACCATATATTTT. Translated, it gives CASSVVPSVAGNTIYF.

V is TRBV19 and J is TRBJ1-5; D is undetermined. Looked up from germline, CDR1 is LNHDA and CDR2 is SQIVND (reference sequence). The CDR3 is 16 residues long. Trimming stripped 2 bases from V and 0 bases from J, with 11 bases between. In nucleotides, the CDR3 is TGTGCCAGTAGTATAATGGGAGTTTATAGCAATCAGCCCCAGCATTTT. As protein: CASSIMGVYSNQPQHF.

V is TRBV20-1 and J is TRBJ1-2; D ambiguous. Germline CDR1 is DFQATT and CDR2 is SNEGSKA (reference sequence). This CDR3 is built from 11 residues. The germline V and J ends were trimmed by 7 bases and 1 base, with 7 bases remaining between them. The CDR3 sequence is CSVGDNYGYTF. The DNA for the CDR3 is TGCAGTGTGGGAGATAACTATGGCTACACCTTC.

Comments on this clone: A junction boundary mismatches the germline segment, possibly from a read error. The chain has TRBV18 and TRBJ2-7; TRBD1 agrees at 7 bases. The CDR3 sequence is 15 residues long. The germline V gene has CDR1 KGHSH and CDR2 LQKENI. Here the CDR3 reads CVSSPTGQRVYEQYF. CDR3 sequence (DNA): TGTGTCAGCTCTCCGACGGGACAGAGAGTCTACGAGCAGTACTTC.

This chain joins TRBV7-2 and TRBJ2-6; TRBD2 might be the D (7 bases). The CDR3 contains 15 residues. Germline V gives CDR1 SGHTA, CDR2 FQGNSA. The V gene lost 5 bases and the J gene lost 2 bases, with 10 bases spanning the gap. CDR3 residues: CASSPGGTGANVLTF. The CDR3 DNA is TGTGCCAGCAGCCCGGGGGGCACTGGGGCCAACGTCCTGACTTTC.

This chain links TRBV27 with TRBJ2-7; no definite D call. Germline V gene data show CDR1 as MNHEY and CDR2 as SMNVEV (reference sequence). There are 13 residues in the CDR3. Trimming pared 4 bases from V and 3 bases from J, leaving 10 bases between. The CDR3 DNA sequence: TGTGCCAGCAGTTCCCTTGAGGACTACGAGCAGTACTTC. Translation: CASSSLEDYEQYF.

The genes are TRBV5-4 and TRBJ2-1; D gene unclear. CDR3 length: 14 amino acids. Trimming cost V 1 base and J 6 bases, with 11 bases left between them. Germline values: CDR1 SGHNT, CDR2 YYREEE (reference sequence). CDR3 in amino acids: CASSLSGVTNEQFF. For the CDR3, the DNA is TGTGCCAGCAGCTTGTCGGGCGTCACCAATGAGCAGTTCTTC.

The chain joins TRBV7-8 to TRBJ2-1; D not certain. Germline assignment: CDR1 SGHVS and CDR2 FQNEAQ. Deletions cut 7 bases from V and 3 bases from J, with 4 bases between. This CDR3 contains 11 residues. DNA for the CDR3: TGTGCCAGCAATAACTACAATGAGCAGTTCTTC. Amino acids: CASNNYNEQFF.

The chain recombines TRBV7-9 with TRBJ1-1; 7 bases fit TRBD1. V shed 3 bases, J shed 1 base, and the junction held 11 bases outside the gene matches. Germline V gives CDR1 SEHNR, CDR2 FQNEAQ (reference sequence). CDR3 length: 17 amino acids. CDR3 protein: CASSFWGTRQGNTEAFF. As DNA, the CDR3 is TGTGCCAGCAGCTTTTGGGGAACGAGACAGGGGAACACTGAAGCTTTCTTT.

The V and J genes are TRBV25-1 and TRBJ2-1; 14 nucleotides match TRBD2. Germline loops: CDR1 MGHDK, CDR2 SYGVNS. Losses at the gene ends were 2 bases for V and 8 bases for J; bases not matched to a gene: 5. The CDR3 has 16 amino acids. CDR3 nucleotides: TGTGCCAGCAGTGAAAGCCGACTAGCGGGGGGGGATGAGCAGTTCTTC. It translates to CASSESRLAGGDEQFF. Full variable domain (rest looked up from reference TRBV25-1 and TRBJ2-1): EADIYQTPRYLVIGTGKKITLECSQTMGHDKMYWYQQDPGMELHLIHYSYGVNSTEKGDLSSESTVSRIRTEHFPLTLESARPSHTSQYLCASSESRLAGGDEQFFGPGTRLTVL.

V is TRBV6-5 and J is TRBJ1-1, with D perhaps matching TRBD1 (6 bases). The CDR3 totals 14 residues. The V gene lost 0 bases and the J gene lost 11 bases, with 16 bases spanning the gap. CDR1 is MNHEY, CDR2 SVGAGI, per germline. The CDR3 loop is CASSYSMEGGRAFF. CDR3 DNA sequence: TGTGCCAGCAGTTACTCGATGGAGGGGGGCAGGGCTTTCTTT.

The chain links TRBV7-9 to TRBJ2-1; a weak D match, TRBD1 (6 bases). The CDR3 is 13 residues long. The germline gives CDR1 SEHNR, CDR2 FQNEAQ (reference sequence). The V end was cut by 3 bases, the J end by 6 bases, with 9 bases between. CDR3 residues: CASSFVQGNEQFF. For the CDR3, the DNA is TGTGCCAGCAGCTTCGTACAGGGCAATGAGCAGTTCTTC.

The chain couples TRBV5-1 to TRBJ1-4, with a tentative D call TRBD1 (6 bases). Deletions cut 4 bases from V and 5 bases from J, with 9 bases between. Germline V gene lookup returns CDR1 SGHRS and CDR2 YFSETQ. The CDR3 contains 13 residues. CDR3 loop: CASSRDTNEKLFF. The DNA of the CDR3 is TGCGCCAGCAGCCGGGACACAAATGAAAAACTGTTTTTT.